This T cell receptor (beta chain) emerged from a study of OX40 agonist ivuxolimab in advanced cancers. Study-level information: Enrolled patients in dose escalation had cancers that were hepatocellular carcinoma, melanoma, renal cell or head and neck cancer.

The CDR3 is 14 residues long. With 3 bases removed from V and 4 bases from J, the gap between germline ends came to 12 bases. Germline V lookup: CDR1 SEHNR, CDR2 FQNEAQ (reference sequence). Method: immunoSEQ multiplex PCR; TCRdb's copy keeps in-frame clones and lacks some. Of about 76,000 clones detected, 70% to 90% appear once; the ten largest clones hold 5% to 7%. The chain employs TRBV7-9 and TRBJ1-2; D perhaps matches TRBD1 (6 bases). The TCR originated in an adult with an advanced solid tumor such as melanoma, head and neck, liver or kidney cancer. The sample was CD4+ or CD8+ T cells sorted from blood, taken in a trial of the OX40 agonist ivuxolimab. CDR3 nucleotide sequence: TGTGCCAGCAGCTTCGGGGAGGGGGTCTATGGCTACACCTTC. Translated, it gives CASSFGEGVYGYTF.